One and the same sample provided the 22 T cell receptor beta chains below, sequenced in a study of blood T cell repertoires in COVID-19. The method was immunoSEQ multiplex PCR; TCRdb's version includes in-frame clones alone and lacks a portion of them. The profile shows 190,000 or so clones, around 89% of them singletons. Sequences were obtained from PBMCs or T cells enriched from blood (not recorded which). Every receptor here comes from a woman between 18 and 30 years old who had recovered from COVID-19.

This chain connects TRBV30 to TRBJ1-4; possibly TRBD1 for D (5 bases). The CDR3 length is 14 residues. Germline assignment: CDR1 GTSNPN and CDR2 SVGIG (reference sequence). Trimming removed 0 bases at V and 7 bases at J, with 12 bases between. Written as DNA, the CDR3 is TGTGCCTGGAGTGTAACAGGCAGGTCTGAAAAACTGTTTTTT. It is translated as CAWSVTGRSEKLFF.

This clone has a single count. The gene calls are TRBV28 and TRBJ1-5, with D maybe TRBD1 (5 bases). V lost 3 bases to trimming and J lost 7 bases, with 16 bases between them. The CDR3 loop spans 15 amino acids. The germline gives CDR1 MDHEN, CDR2 SYDVKM. The DNA of the CDR3 is TGTGCCAGCAGTTTTGTACGGGGGTTGCGACAGCCCCAGCATTTT. Translated, it gives CASSFVRGLRQPQHF. The full variable domain, completed using reference TRBV28 and TRBJ1-5, is DVKVTQSSRYLVKRTGEKVFLECVQDMDHENMFWYRQDPGLGLRLIYFSYDVKMKEKGDIPEGYSVSREKKERFSLILESASTNQTSMYLCASSFVRGLRQPQHFGDGTRLSIL.

The rearrangement joins TRBV18 to TRBJ2-2; 8 nucleotides line up with TRBD2. In germline, CDR1 is KGHSH, CDR2 LQKENI. The junction had 16 bases not matched to a gene; V was cut back by 5 bases and J by 5 bases. The CDR3 covers 18 residues. CDR3 DNA: TGTGCCAGCTCATCGAGACTGGATAGCGGGGAGCAAACCGGGGAGCTGTTTTTT. This gives the protein CASSSRLDSGEQTGELFF.

The rearrangement joins TRBV11-2 to TRBJ1-6; no clear D. Germline V gives CDR1 SGHAT, CDR2 FQNNGV. V lost 5 bases and J lost 6, with 17 bases in between. The CDR3 contains 16 residues. The CDR3 sequence is CASSSTSFAANSPLHF. The CDR3, as DNA: TGTGCCAGCAGCAGCACCTCTTTCGCCGCTAATTCACCCCTCCACTTT.

The chain recombines TRBV11-2 with TRBJ1-2, with 7 bases identical to TRBD1. Trimming took 5 bases from V and 6 from J; bases not matched to a gene: 15. The CDR3 covers 16 residues. Germline CDR1 SGHAT, CDR2 FQNNGV. The chain's CDR3 is CASSGLRRDRLNGYTF. CDR3 DNA: TGTGCCAGCAGCGGGCTACGACGGGACAGACTAAATGGCTACACCTTC. Supplemented by reference TRBV11-2 and TRBJ1-2, the full variable domain reads EAGVAQSPRYKIIEKRQSVAFWCNPISGHATLYWYQQILGQGPKLLIQFQNNGVVDDSQLPKDRFSAERLKGVDSTLKIQPAKLEDSAVYLCASSGLRRDRLNGYTFGSGTRLTVV.

The V and J genes are TRBV6-6 and TRBJ2-1; tentative D call: TRBD2 (6 bases). The germline gives CDR1 MNHNY, CDR2 SVGAGI (reference sequence). V was clipped by 3 bases and J by 8 bases, with 8 bases between them. The CDR3 is 12 residues long. CDR3 DNA sequence: TGTGCCAGCAGTTATGGAGGGGATGAGCAGTTCTTC. This sequence encodes CASSYGGDEQFF.

This clone has only a few counts. V is TRBV3-1 (or the pseudogene TRBV3-2) and J is TRBJ2-7; 7 bases line up with TRBD1. V lost 4 bases and J lost 1; bases outside the gene matches: 4. The CDR3 loop spans 14 amino acids. Germline lookup yields CDR1 LGHDT and CDR2 YNNKEL (reference sequence). The CDR3 coding sequence is TGTGCCAGCAGCCCCCCAGGGGGATCCTACGAGCAGTACTTC. This encodes CASSPPGGSYEQYF.

This clone came up once. V gene TRBV4-1 combines with J gene TRBJ2-2; 12 bases are shared with TRBD2. V trimming: 5 bases; J trimming: 2 bases; junction bases outside the gene matches: 9. Per the germline V gene, CDR1 is MGHRA and CDR2 is YSYEKL. The CDR3 runs to 18 residues. In DNA, the CDR3 is TGCGCCAGCAGCTTCCGACTAGCGGGGGCCCTTAACACCGGGGAGCTGTTTTTT. Translation gives CASSFRLAGALNTGELFF.

CDR3 in amino acids: CASSQGNLGQGHYEQYF. CDR3 bases: TGTGCCAGCAGTCAGGGGAACCTCGGACAGGGGCACTACGAGCAGTACTTC. The rearrangement uses TRBV28 and TRBJ2-7; 9 nucleotides match TRBD1. The trim removed 5 bases at V and 3 bases at J, leaving 14 bases unmatched. Germline V gene sequence: CDR1 MDHEN, CDR2 SYDVKM. CDR3 size: 17 residues.

This chain links TRBV5-1 with TRBJ1-2; maybe TRBD1 (6 bases). The CDR3 has 12 amino acids. Germline assignment: CDR1 SGHRS and CDR2 YFSETQ. V lost 2 bases, J lost 8 bases, and 10 bases lay in between. In DNA, the CDR3 is TGCGCCAGCAGCTTTCAGGGGCAGGGCTACACCTTC. Encoded protein: CASSFQGQGYTF.

This clone occurred a few times. This chain joins TRBV3-1 (or the pseudogene TRBV3-2) and TRBJ2-7, with 9 bases that match TRBD2. The CDR3 runs 15 residues. V gave up 1 base and J gave up 2 bases; unmatched junction bases: 3. Germline V gene sequence: CDR1 LGHDT, CDR2 YNNKEL (reference sequence). CDR3: CASSQVAGGTYEQYF. The CDR3 DNA follows: TGTGCCAGCAGCCAAGTGGCGGGGGGGACCTACGAGCAGTACTTC.

The CDR3 loop is CASSQTAGNTIYF. The DNA for the CDR3 is TGTGCCAGCTCACAGACAGCGGGAAACACCATATATTTT. This chain connects TRBV18 to TRBJ1-3; D perhaps matches TRBD1 (5 bases). This CDR3 spans 13 amino acids. Germline loops: CDR1 KGHSH, CDR2 LQKENI. V was clipped by 4 bases and J by 4 bases, with 8 bases between them.

The rearrangement links TRBV2 to TRBJ1-2, with D unresolved. V lost 6 bases and J lost 4, with 9 bases in between. The CDR3 runs to 12 residues. Germline assignment: CDR1 SNHLY and CDR2 FYNNEI. As DNA, the CDR3 is TGTGCCAGCAGGATGGAGAGCTATGGCTACACCTTC. It is translated as CASRMESYGYTF.

The V gene is TRBV27, the J gene TRBJ1-2, with TRBD1 as a possible D gene (5 bases). The CDR3 is 13 amino acids. Germline V gene lookup returns CDR1 MNHEY and CDR2 SMNVEV (reference sequence). Trimming removed 1 base at V and 7 bases at J, with 10 bases between. Written as DNA, the CDR3 is TGTGCCAGCAGTTTATACAGCGGGGGTGGCTACACCTTC. Amino acids: CASSLYSGGGYTF.

To note about this clone: Other DNA variants within this sample encode the same CDR3. The chain is built from TRBV9 and TRBJ1-1; unclear D gene. Trimming removed 0 bases from V and 1 base from J, with 7 bases in between. This CDR3 spans 14 amino acids. Germline CDR1 SGDLS, CDR2 YYNGEE. CDR3 residues: CASSVGPENTEAFF. The CDR3 DNA is TGTGCCAGCAGCGTAGGGCCAGAGAACACTGAAGCTTTCTTT.

This rearrangement joins TRBV19 to TRBJ1-1; TRBD1 might be the D (6 bases). CDR3 size: 13 residues. V dropped 5 bases and J dropped 5 bases, with 12 bases sitting between them. Germline CDR1 is LNHDA and CDR2 is SQIVND (reference sequence). As DNA, the CDR3 is TGTGCCAGTAGTTTCCAGGGGTGGACTGAAGCTTTCTTT. It encodes CASSFQGWTEAFF.

The V gene is TRBV3-1 (or the pseudogene TRBV3-2), the J gene TRBJ2-7; 8 nucleotides agree with TRBD1. After removal of 4 bases from V and 2 bases from J, the junction contained 7 bases not matched to a gene. Germline loops: CDR1 LGHDT, CDR2 YNNKEL (reference sequence). This CDR3 contains 15 residues. DNA for the CDR3: TGTGCCAGCAGCCCCAGGCCGGACAGGGCCTACGAGCAGTACTTC. This encodes CASSPRPDRAYEQYF.

The chain recombines TRBV7-9 with TRBJ1-1, with D perhaps TRBD1 (5 bases). This CDR3 is built from 12 residues. V was pared by 3 bases and J by 8 bases, with 10 bases between. Per germline, CDR1 SEHNR and CDR2 FQNEAQ (reference sequence). The CDR3 reads CASSFGGSEAFF. DNA of the CDR3: TGTGCCAGCAGCTTTGGGGGGTCCGAAGCTTTCTTT.

The chain employs TRBV28 and TRBJ2-7; a weak D match, TRBD2 (6 bases). Germline CDR1 reads MDHEN; CDR2 reads SYDVKM. The V end was cut by 6 bases, the J end by 5 bases, with 14 bases between. The CDR3 has 13 amino acids. The CDR3 region is CASRLPPSDEQYF. The CDR3 DNA follows: TGTGCCAGCAGGTTACCCCCTAGCGACGAGCAGTACTTC.

The rearrangement uses TRBV6-5 and TRBJ2-7; 11 bases match TRBD1. This CDR3 spans 14 amino acids. V lost 2 bases, J lost 3 bases, and 0 bases stayed unmatched. CDR1 is MNHEY and CDR2 is SVGAGI in the germline V gene. This CDR3 is CASSYGTGGYEQYF. The DNA of the CDR3 is TGTGCCAGCAGTTACGGGACAGGGGGCTACGAGCAGTACTTC.

Written as DNA, the CDR3 is TGTGCCAGCACCAGACAGTCCTACGAGCAGTACTTC. Protein: CASTRQSYEQYF. The chain links TRBV5-5 to TRBJ2-7; TRBD1 might be the D (5 bases). The CDR3 has 12 amino acids. Germline loops: CDR1 SGHKS, CDR2 YYEKEE (reference sequence). V was cut by 6 bases and J by 1 base, with 8 bases left in between.

The gene calls are TRBV20-1 and TRBJ1-6; D gene ambiguous. Trimming took off 3 bases at V and 7 bases at J, with 16 bases between the two ends. CDR3 length: 15 residues. Germline values: CDR1 DFQATT, CDR2 SNEGSKA (reference sequence). As DNA, the CDR3 is TGCAGTGCTAGTGGGTCGGCAGGCGACAATTCACCCCTCCACTTT. It encodes CSASGSAGDNSPLHF.